The rows below give T cell receptor beta chains drawn from one sample of a study of blood T cell repertoires in COVID-19. Profiled with immunoSEQ multiplex PCR; TCRdb holds only in-frame clones, not every one. The repertoire has around 150,000 clones, approximately 85% of them found once; the top ten carry around 3.7%. The sample taken for sequencing was PBMCs or T cells enriched from blood (not recorded which). All receptors derive from a woman aged 45-59 years with acute COVID-19. Each CDR3 is given with its conserved first and last residue. D genes are given only for firm matches. The listing skips clone size in some rows; elsewhere it reads once, few, many or a size class.

cdr3_nt cdr3_aa clone_size d_call j_call v_call
TGTGCCAGCAGTGAGGTCAGGGGAGTTTCAGATACGCAGTATTTT CASSEVRGVSDTQYF . . TRBJ2-3 TRBV2
TGTGCCTGGGGTTACAGTTATAATGAAAAACTGTTTTTT CAWGYSYNEKLFF . . TRBJ1-4 TRBV30
TGTGCCAGCAGTCTTGAGGCTGGGCAGTACTTC CASSLEAGQYF . . TRBJ2-7 TRBV11-2
TGTGCCAGCAGCTTAGGTGTAATGAGGACTGAAGCTTTCTTT CASSLGVMRTEAFF . . TRBJ1-1 TRBV13
TGTGCCAGCAGCTCTAACAGGGGCTATGGCTACACCTTC CASSSNRGYGYTF . TRBD1 TRBJ1-2 TRBV7-6
TGTGCCAGCTCACCTGAGGCTGGTGGCTACACCTTC CASSPEAGGYTF . . TRBJ1-2 TRBV18
TGTGCCAGCAGACAATACCATTCGAACACTGAAGCTTTCTTT CASRQYHSNTEAFF . . TRBJ1-1 TRBV27
TGTGCCAGCAGGCACGCTTTGGAGAAGTCAAATTCACCCCTCCACTTT CASRHALEKSNSPLHF . . TRBJ1-6 TRBV7-9
TGTGCCAGCAGCCCGGGACAGGGGCGTGAAAAACTGTTTTTT CASSPGQGREKLFF . TRBD1 TRBJ1-4 TRBV7-2
TGTGCCAGCAGCTCCGGACAGGGTTGGTCCTACGAGCAGTACTTC CASSSGQGWSYEQYF . TRBD1 TRBJ2-7 TRBV7-3
TGTGCCAGCAGACGAGGACTAGCCAACTCCTACGAGCAGTACTTC CASRRGLANSYEQYF . TRBD2 TRBJ2-7 TRBV27
TGTGCCAGCAGTTCAGGGAACACTGAAGCTTTCTTT CASSSGNTEAFF . . TRBJ1-1 TRBV27
TGTGCCTGGAGTCCTAGCGGGAGGGAAGAGACCCAGTACTTC CAWSPSGREETQYF . TRBD2 TRBJ2-5 TRBV30
TGTGCCAGCAGAGATCCCGGGACAGGGGTCAACGAGCAGTACTTC CASRDPGTGVNEQYF . TRBD1 TRBJ2-7 TRBV28
TGTGCCAGCAGCTGGACAGGGGGGGGCGATCAGCCCCAGCATTTT CASSWTGGGDQPQHF . TRBD1 TRBJ1-5 TRBV7-2
TGTGCCAGCAGCCGGTACAGGGGACCAGATACGCAGTATTTT CASSRYRGPDTQYF . TRBD1 TRBJ2-3 TRBV3-1/TRBV3-2
TGTGCCAGTGGAGCCAGGGGCGACTCTGGAAACACCATATATTTT CASGARGDSGNTIYF once . TRBJ1-3 TRBV19
TGCGCCAGCACTGAGGCGGTGGTAGGAGATACGCAGTATTTT CASTEAVVGDTQYF . . TRBJ2-3 TRBV5-1
TGTGCCAGCAGAGACACCCGTGGAGCTTTCTTT CASRDTRGAFF . . TRBJ1-1 TRBV3-1/TRBV3-2
TGTGCCAGCAGCCAAGAGACTAGCGGATACAATGAGCAGTTCTTC CASSQETSGYNEQFF . TRBD2 TRBJ2-1 TRBV3-1/TRBV3-2
TGTGCCAGCAGCGCCCGACTAGCCGCCCTGGGTGAGCAGTACTTC CASSARLAALGEQYF . . TRBJ2-7 TRBV21-1
TGTGCCTGGTCTAAGTCGGACAGAAACACTGAAGCTTTCTTT CAWSKSDRNTEAFF . . TRBJ1-1 TRBV30
TGTGCCAGCAGCCGCTTAGGAGGAGTGCAGTACTTC CASSRLGGVQYF . . TRBJ2-7 TRBV7-3
TGTGCCAGCAGCCCGTGGGGACAGGGAGATGAAGATACGCAGTATTTT CASSPWGQGDEDTQYF . TRBD1 TRBJ2-3 TRBV7-8
TGTGCCAGCAGTTTCACACTAGTCAATGAGCAGTTCTTC CASSFTLVNEQFF once . TRBJ2-1 TRBV12-3/TRBV12-4
TGTGCCAGCAGCTTAGGTGGGCAACCGCTTCATGGCTACACCTTC CASSLGGQPLHGYTF once . TRBJ1-2 TRBV13
TGTGCCAGCAGCCCCGTCCAGGGGCCCACCGGGGAGCTGTTTTTT CASSPVQGPTGELFF . . TRBJ2-2 TRBV14
TGTGCCAGCAGCTCATCCTTACTAGACTACGAGCAGTACTTC CASSSSLLDYEQYF . . TRBJ2-7 TRBV7-8
TGCAGCGTTTCCCGACTCGCTCAAAACACAGATACGCAGTATTTT CSVSRLAQNTDTQYF . . TRBJ2-3 TRBV29-1
TGTGCCAGCAGCCAAGCGACAGGGGGCACTGAAGCTTTCTTT CASSQATGGTEAFF . TRBD1 TRBJ1-1 TRBV3-1/TRBV3-2
TGCAGCGTCGGGGACAGGGAATCACCCCTCCACTTT CSVGDRESPLHF . TRBD1 TRBJ1-6 TRBV29-1
TGTGCCAGCAGTCGACAGGGGATTACTGAAGCTTTCTTT CASSRQGITEAFF . TRBD1 TRBJ1-1 TRBV9
TGCGCCAGCAGCCCTTCCGGGGGAACGTCGTTGGAGACCCAGTACTTC CASSPSGGTSLETQYF . . TRBJ2-5 TRBV5-1
TGTGCCAGCAGTGAGAGGGCGAGCTATAATTCACCCCTCCACTTT CASSERASYNSPLHF . . TRBJ1-6 TRBV2
TGTGCCAGCAGGAGGAGTGTCACCGGGGAGCTGTTTTTT CASRRSVTGELFF . . TRBJ2-2 TRBV2
TGTGCCATAGGAACCGGGACAGGATCCTACGAGCAGTACTTC CAIGTGTGSYEQYF . TRBD1 TRBJ2-7 TRBV10-3
TGTGCCAGCAGCGTATCGAGCGGGAGAGTTAGCACAGATACGCAGTATTTT CASSVSSGRVSTDTQYF . TRBD2 TRBJ2-3 TRBV9
TGTGCCTGGAGTGTACGTAACAGGGTTTGGGAGCAGTACTTC CAWSVRNRVWEQYF once . TRBJ2-7 TRBV30
TGTGCCAGCAGCTTAACTCATGGGGAGGTAGCTTTCTTT CASSLTHGEVAFF . . TRBJ1-1 TRBV7-3
TGTGCCAGAAGCTTAGAGGACAGGGTCTATGAGCAGTTCTTC CARSLEDRVYEQFF . . TRBJ2-1 TRBV7-5
TGCGCCAGCAGCTTGGATGGGACAGGGATCTACGAGCAGTACTTC CASSLDGTGIYEQYF . TRBD1 TRBJ2-7 TRBV5-1
TGCAGCGTGGATGGGACAGGGCTGGAGACCCAGTACTTC CSVDGTGLETQYF many TRBD1 TRBJ2-5 TRBV29-1
TGCGCCAGCAGTAGGGGTGGGTCCGAAGAGACCCAGTACTTC CASSRGGSEETQYF . . TRBJ2-5 TRBV10-1
TGTGCCAGCTCCCCCAGGGTTTCTTACGAGCAGTACTTC CASSPRVSYEQYF . . TRBJ2-7 TRBV18
TGTGCCAGCAGCCCTAGACAGGGGATTCAGCCCCAGCATTTT CASSPRQGIQPQHF . TRBD1 TRBJ1-5 TRBV3-1/TRBV3-2
TGTGCCAGCAGCCGAGACAGGGGGAGGCAAGAAAAACTGTTTTTT CASSRDRGRQEKLFF . TRBD1 TRBJ1-4 TRBV7-8
TGTGCCTGGAGCCTCCAGGGGGCGCGGGCTTTCTTT CAWSLQGARAFF . TRBD1 TRBJ1-1 TRBV30
TGTGCCTGGAGGCCGACAGGCATCCACGAGCAGTACTTC CAWRPTGIHEQYF . . TRBJ2-7 TRBV30
TGCGCCAGCAGTCAATCGGCGGGGGTGCAGTACTTC CASSQSAGVQYF . TRBD2 TRBJ2-7 TRBV23-1
TGTGCCAGCAGCCCAGATAACCTCTCTGATGAGCAGTTCTTC CASSPDNLSDEQFF . . TRBJ2-1 TRBV7-7
TGTGCCAGCAACCAAGATCAGGTTTTCTATTATGGCTACACCTTC CASNQDQVFYYGYTF . . TRBJ1-2 TRBV6-5
TGTGCCAGCAGCCAAGATTTGGACAGGGGAAGCGATACGCAGTATTTT CASSQDLDRGSDTQYF . TRBD1 TRBJ2-3 TRBV4-2
TGTGCCAGCAGCTCCCTAGCGGGAGCCCAAAACTACGAGCAGTACTTC CASSSLAGAQNYEQYF . TRBD2 TRBJ2-7 TRBV7-9
TGTGCCAGCAGCTCCACTTCCGAGCAGTACTTC CASSSTSEQYF . . TRBJ2-7 TRBV7-9